The 14 T cell receptor beta chains below were found in one sample sequenced in a study of cytomegalovirus exposure and HLA in healthy donors (dated by TCRdb to between 2016 and 2019). Libraries were prepared through the immunoSEQ multiplex PCR assay. The multiplex PCR relied on a mix of 60 forward primers for TCR Vbeta segments and 13 reverse primers for TCR Jbeta segments. Entries here come from immuneACCESS through TCRdb and include only in-frame sequences with V and J called. Some clones fail to appear in such tables; in the studies checked, an unresolved V gene covers under half of the shortfall, and the cause of the remainder is unknown. Here the sample has roughly 180,000 clones; over 65% occur a single time. Under 2% of the sample is held by the ten biggest clonotypes. Sequenced input: PBMCs. The receptors come from a man in his late teens or twenties in good health and CMV-seronegative.

This clone was detected only once. V is TRBV5-1 and J is TRBJ2-7; 8 bases map to TRBD2. CDR3 length: 15 amino acids. V trimming: 5 bases; J trimming: 2 bases; junction bases outside the gene matches: 9. CDR1 and CDR2 (germline): SGHRS, YFSETQ. The CDR3 here is CASRISPGGAYEQYF. The CDR3, as DNA: TGCGCCAGCAGGATCTCGCCGGGGGGGGCCTACGAGCAGTACTTC.

V and J are TRBV27 and TRBJ2-1; a possible D gene is TRBD2 (5 bases). From germline, CDR1 is MNHEY and CDR2 SMNVEV (reference sequence). This CDR3 contains 14 residues. V lost 4 bases, J lost 2 bases, and 9 bases lay in between. CDR3 DNA sequence: TGTGCCAGCAGTTACCTTAGCGCCTACAATGAGCAGTTCTTC. It encodes CASSYLSAYNEQFF.

The CDR3 sequence: CASSPRGQGSGNTIYF. The CDR3 DNA reads as TGTGCCAGCAGCCCAAGAGGACAGGGGTCTGGAAACACCATATATTTT. This chain uses TRBV6-6 with TRBJ1-3; 9 bases align to TRBD1. After removal of 6 bases from V and 1 base from J, the junction contained 7 bases not matched to a gene. Germline loops: CDR1 MNHNY, CDR2 SVGAGI (reference sequence). The CDR3 is 16 residues long.

This chain uses TRBV6-5 with TRBJ1-1, with TRBD1 identical over 12 bases. With 6 bases clipped from V and 4 bases from J, the junction kept 6 bases outside the gene matches. From germline, CDR1 is MNHEY and CDR2 SVGAGI. This CDR3 is 15 amino acids long. CDR3 sequence: CASSNGGQGATEAFF. Written as DNA, the CDR3 is TGTGCCAGCAGCAATGGGGGACAGGGGGCCACTGAAGCTTTCTTT.

This chain links TRBV19 with TRBJ2-1, with D tentatively TRBD1 (6 bases). The germline V gene has CDR1 LNHDA and CDR2 SQIVND (reference sequence). The CDR3 consists of 12 residues. The CDR3 DNA sequence: TGTGCAATCCGGGACAACTACAATGAGCAGTTCTTC. Translating it yields CAIRDNYNEQFF.

This clone is a singleton in its sample. V gene TRBV7-4 combines with J gene TRBJ1-6; D possibly corresponds to TRBD1 (6 bases). Looked up from germline, CDR1 is SGHVT and CDR2 is SQSDAQ. The CDR3 is made up of 16 amino acids. The V gene lost 1 base and the J gene lost 5 bases, with 12 bases spanning the gap. The CDR3 region has the DNA TGTGCCAGCAGCTTAGGGTCAGAGGGGGATAATTCACCCCTCCACTTT. This sequence encodes CASSLGSEGDNSPLHF.

The chain has TRBV9 and TRBJ2-1; 7 bases map to TRBD2. The CDR3 consists of 15 residues. V lost 4 bases to trimming and J lost 5 bases; unmatched junction nucleotides: 9. Per the germline V gene, CDR1 is SGDLS and CDR2 is YYNGEE. The CDR3 DNA reads TGTGCCAGCAGCCGACCGGGACTACCAAACAATGAGCAGTTCTTC. This encodes CASSRPGLPNNEQFF.

The V gene is TRBV7-9, the J gene TRBJ1-2; tentatively, D is TRBD1 (6 bases). V lost 5 bases and J lost 5, with 12 bases in between. Germline loops: CDR1 SEHNR, CDR2 FQNEAQ (reference sequence). CDR3 length equals 13 residues. This CDR3 reads CASSRTDSYGYTF. CDR3 DNA: TGTGCCAGCAGCCGGACAGACTCATATGGCTACACCTTC.

CDR3 in amino acids: CASSQRPGGSYEQYF. CDR3 sequence (DNA): TGCGCCAGCAGCCAGCGACCAGGGGGTTCCTACGAGCAGTACTTC. The chain is built from TRBV5-1 and TRBJ2-7, with 7 bases aligning to TRBD1. This CDR3 comprises 15 residues. V lost 4 bases to trimming and J lost 1 base; unmatched junction nucleotides: 8. Per germline, CDR1 SGHRS and CDR2 YFSETQ.

This chain links TRBV11-3 with TRBJ2-2; D is undetermined. The V end lost 5 bases, the J end lost 3 bases, and 10 bases lay between the germline ends. The CDR3 has 14 residues. CDR1 and CDR2 from the germline V gene are SGHNT and YENEEA. CDR3 sequence reads: CASSLALDTGELFF. CDR3 in DNA: TGTGCCAGCAGCCTGGCTCTTGACACCGGGGAGCTGTTTTTT. The variable domain in full, completed from reference TRBV11-3 and TRBJ2-2, reads EAGVVQSPRYKIIEKKQPVAFWCNPISGHNTLYWYLQNLGQGPELLIRYENEEAVDDSQLPKDRFSAERLKGVDSTLKIQPAELGDSAVYLCASSLALDTGELFFGEGSRLTVL.

CDR3 protein: CASSLGPVWGYTF. Here the CDR3 DNA reads TGTGCCAGCAGCTTAGGCCCGGTGTGGGGCTACACCTTC. The chain joins TRBV7-6 to TRBJ1-2; D call uncertain. V shed 1 base and J shed 8 bases, with 11 bases lying between them. The length of the CDR3 is 13 residues. Germline V gives CDR1 SGHVS, CDR2 FNYEAQ.

This rearrangement joins TRBV30 to TRBJ2-3; a weak D match, TRBD2 (5 bases). Germline values: CDR1 GTSNPN, CDR2 SVGIG (reference sequence). There are 12 residues in the CDR3. The V gene lost 7 bases and the J gene lost 5 bases, with 13 bases spanning the gap. The CDR3 is CALTQAGDTQYF. DNA for the CDR3: TGTGCCTTGACGCAGGCGGGAGATACGCAGTATTTT.

The V call is TRBV29-1, the J call TRBJ1-2; D not resolved. This CDR3 has 13 amino acids. Between the trimmed V and J ends, which lost 2 bases and 7 bases, there was a span of 14 bases. Per the germline V gene, CDR1 is SQVTM and CDR2 is ANQGSEA. The CDR3 is CSVERSSSSGYTF. The CDR3 DNA sequence: TGCAGCGTTGAAAGGAGTTCGTCGAGTGGCTACACCTTC.

The DNA for the CDR3 is TGTGCCAGCAGTGATAATAAAGGGACAGGGGTGAACACTGAAGCTTTCTTT. Its protein is CASSDNKGTGVNTEAFF. The chain couples TRBV2 to TRBJ1-1; 10 nucleotides align to TRBD1. CDR1 is SNHLY, CDR2 FYNNEI, per germline. V gave up 3 bases and J gave up 0 bases; unmatched junction bases: 7. The CDR3 runs 17 residues.